The 5 T cell receptor beta chains reported below all come from one sample, sequenced in a study of T cells in Graves' hyperthyroidism and ophthalmopathy. TCR beta CDR3 regions were amplified from RNA transcripts. First-round RT-PCR of the TCR CDR3 relied on the HTBI primer set. TCRdb used MiXCR to reprocess the multiplex PCR reads, holding one entry per CDR3 protein. The table records 690,000 or so distinct CDR3 sequences, approximately 19% of them present only once. Material: blood. The receptor source for this set is a woman in her forties or fifties with Graves' hyperthyroidism that later progressed to Graves' ophthalmopathy.

In this sample, this clonotype turned up many times. This chain connects TRBV12-3 or TRBV12-4 to TRBJ2-6; 9 bases agree with TRBD1. The CDR3 runs 20 residues. The V and J ends lost 6 bases and 0 bases, in that order; junction bases with no gene match: 15. The CDR3 nucleotides are TGTGCCAGCAGCCGAACAGGGGGCGATAGCGCAAGCTCTGGGGCCAACGTCCTGACTTTC. It is translated as CASSRTGGDSASSGANVLTF.

This clonotype was found a few times. This chain uses TRBV29-1 with TRBJ1-2; the D is unclear. V lost 3 bases and J 5 bases, leaving 10 bases between the germline ends. From germline, CDR1 is SQVTM and CDR2 ANQGSEA. This CDR3 region has 12 residues. CDR3 loop: CSVDREAYGYTF. CDR3 DNA: TGCAGCGTTGATAGGGAGGCGTATGGCTACACCTTC.

This clonotype was observed once. The chain's CDR3 is CSARGTSGAGELFF. The CDR3 DNA reads TGCAGTGCTAGAGGGACTAGCGGGGCTGGGGAGCTGTTTTTT. This rearrangement joins TRBV20-1 to TRBJ2-2, with 12 bases aligning to TRBD2. There are 14 residues in the CDR3. J lost 8 bases, V lost 1 base, and 2 bases had no gene match. Germline V lookup: CDR1 DFQATT, CDR2 SNEGSKA (reference sequence).

This clonotype was seen only a few times. This chain joins TRBV13 and TRBJ2-2; 10 nucleotides agree with TRBD1. Germline trimming cut 5 bases from V and 4 bases from J; bases unmatched to any gene: 7. Germline CDR1 is PRHDT and CDR2 is FYEKMQ (reference sequence). The CDR3 totals 16 residues. Here the CDR3 DNA reads TGTGCCAGCAGCACCCGGGACAGGGGACGCACCGGGGAGCTGTTTTTT. This codes for CASSTRDRGRTGELFF.

The sample holds many counts of this clonotype. The CDR3 here is CASSQQRWGEGYTF. The CDR3 DNA reads as TGTGCCAGCAGCCAACAACGTTGGGGAGAAGGCTACACCTTC. The V gene is TRBV3-1, the J gene TRBJ1-2, with D unclear. The length of the CDR3 is 14 residues. CDR1 is LGHDT, CDR2 YNNKEL, per germline (reference sequence). Trimming shortened V by 2 bases and J by 8 bases, and 15 bases separated the two germline ends.